The following is a T cell receptor beta chain sequence with its context. Its antigen is still unknown. This specimen belongs to a study of shared clonotypes between healthy human individuals. Study-level background: Donors were two women and a few men aged 18 to 49.

Both subsets, CD45RA+ naive and CD45RA-negative memory, were split from the CD4+ cells. Study conclusions and caveats: Non-shared clonotypes displayed generation probabilities falling below those of clonotypes present in all four donors.

The repertoire was sequenced with immunoSEQ multiplex PCR; TCRdb's copy has only in-frame clones and lacks some. The data show about 1.4 million clones, with approximately 97% seen just once and approximately 1% held by the top ten. The sample was naive CD4+ T cells sorted from blood. As for subset: CD45RA+ positively selected. The receptor was derived from a man aged 25 to 40 in good health.

CDR3 sequence reads: CASSQLRLAAYEQYF. The CDR3, as DNA: TGCGCCAGCAGCCAGTTAAGACTAGCGGCCTACGAGCAGTACTTC. The chain links TRBV4-1 to TRBJ2-7; 9 bases are a match to TRBD2. Per the germline V gene, CDR1 is MGHRA and CDR2 is YSYEKL. The CDR3 spans 15 residues. Trimming at V came to 3 bases and at J to 2 bases, leaving 5 bases not matched to a gene.